The T cell receptor (beta chain) described here comes from a study of T cell repertoires in cytomegalovirus infection. Study-level information: Public TCR beta signatures provided an indication of both CMV infection and a matching HLA type.

Study results and caveats: Cumulative frequency of public TCR beta families picked out carriers of CMV plus the relevant HLA. In two of eight donors, the top clonotype was HLA-C-restricted CMV-specific.

The CDR3 totals 15 residues. V was clipped by 3 bases and J by 2 bases, with 16 bases between them. Germline values: CDR1 DFQATT, CDR2 SNEGSKA (reference sequence). TCRdb re-analysed the reads in MiXCR, keeping a single row per CDR3 protein. The profile shows about 210,000 distinct CDR3 sequences, roughly 6.5% of them singletons. For this clonotype: Its cognate antigen is unknown.

The sample consisted of PBMCs. This rearrangement joins TRBV20-1 to TRBJ1-2; possible D gene TRBD1, 5 bases. The clonotype was recovered from a human donor in good health (CMV status not recorded). Some clones in this sample may be carry-over from other donors' samples. The CDR3 region is CSASRQGIVNYGYTF. The DNA of the CDR3 is TGCAGTGCTAGCCGCCAGGGAATAGTCAACTATGGCTACACCTTC.